Below, 12 T cell receptor beta chains from the same sample are listed, as sequenced in a study of long-term antiretroviral therapy in people with HIV. Researchers report immunoSEQ v3.0 was run at survey level. Clones were read by immunoSEQ multiplex PCR, and TCRdb kept only the in-frame ones, dropping some. The sample has 30,000 to 40,000 clones; 75% to 90% are singletons. This material consisted of unsorted PBMCs, taken 1 year after starting antiretroviral therapy. These receptors were obtained from a young man with HIV.

This sequence joins TRBV23-1 and TRBJ2-5; the D gene is possibly TRBD2 (6 bases). TRBV23-1 belongs to the ORF category, with a function that is uncertain. CDR3 size: 15 residues. The ends were cut back, 3 bases at V and 6 bases at J, with 17 bases in the middle. CDR3 sequence (DNA): TGCGCCAGCAGTCACCCAGGACTAAAGATGAAGACCCAGTACTTC. It is translated as CASSHPGLKMKTQYF.

The chain recombines TRBV6-4 with TRBJ1-1; D call uncertain. The CDR3 has 13 amino acids. In germline, CDR1 is MRHNA, CDR2 SNTAGT. Trimming took 2 bases from V and 5 from J, leaving 9 bases between them. This CDR3 reads CASSDRVGTEAFF. The CDR3 DNA sequence: TGTGCCAGCAGTGACAGGGTTGGGACTGAAGCTTTCTTT.

This sequence joins TRBV6-6 and TRBJ2-2, with D possibly matching TRBD1 (5 bases). The V gene lost 7 bases and the J gene lost 4 bases, with 19 bases spanning the gap. Germline CDR1 MNHNY, CDR2 SVGAGI (reference sequence). The CDR3 runs to 16 residues. The CDR3 DNA reads TGTGCCAGCACCCCCCTAAGGTTAGGGGTCACCGGGGAGCTGTTTTTT. Amino acid sequence: CASTPLRLGVTGELFF.

The rearrangement links TRBV6-5 to TRBJ2-1, with D possibly being TRBD1 (6 bases). CDR1 is MNHEY, CDR2 SVGAGI, per germline. V lost 0 bases to trimming and J lost 7 bases, with 13 bases between them. The CDR3 contains 15 residues. CDR3 nucleotides: TGTGCCAGCAGTTACTCGACAACAGGGTTGAATGAGCAGTTCTTC. This sequence encodes CASSYSTTGLNEQFF.

The chain joins TRBV4-1 to TRBJ2-7, with D perhaps TRBD2 (6 bases). CDR3 length equals 14 residues. CDR1 and CDR2 from the germline V gene are MGHRA and YSYEKL. Trimming stripped 1 base from V and 2 bases from J, with 9 bases between. CDR3 DNA sequence: TGCGCCAGCAGCCAAGGGGGGGACCCCTACGAGCAGTACTTC. The encoded protein is CASSQGGDPYEQYF.

The rearrangement uses TRBV14 and TRBJ2-5; no clear D. Trimming removed 1 base from V and 4 bases from J, with 13 bases in between. Germline CDR1 reads SGHDN; CDR2 reads FVKESK. This CDR3 has 15 amino acids. CDR3 bases: TGTGCCAGCAGCCAAGTAGGGCTAGTCCGAGAGACCCAGTACTTC. Its translation is CASSQVGLVRETQYF.

The rearrangement links TRBV5-1 to TRBJ1-2; the D is unclear. Germline V gives CDR1 SGHRS, CDR2 YFSETQ. The CDR3 has 19 amino acids. The V end lost 4 bases, the J end lost 2 bases, and 27 bases lay between the germline ends. The CDR3 here is CASSTFYRGSSGTNYGYTF. As DNA, the CDR3 is TGCGCCAGCAGCACCTTCTATAGAGGGTCATCAGGAACGAACTATGGCTACACCTTC.

The rearrangement joins TRBV5-4 to TRBJ2-1, with 8 bases matching TRBD2. The CDR3 is made up of 13 amino acids. In germline, CDR1 is SGHNT, CDR2 YYREEE (reference sequence). Trimming took 3 bases from V and 6 from J; bases not matched to a gene: 2. For the CDR3, the DNA is TGTGCCAGCAGCTCCGGACTAGCCAATGAGCAGTTCTTC. It translates to CASSSGLANEQFF.

The rearrangement uses TRBV5-6 and TRBJ2-3; D is possibly TRBD1 or TRBD2 (5 bases each). From germline, CDR1 is SGHDT and CDR2 YYEEEE. The V gene lost 4 bases and the J gene lost 0 bases, with 12 bases spanning the gap. The CDR3 extends over 15 amino acids. The CDR3 loop is CASSHGAFSTDTQYF. In nucleotides, the CDR3 is TGTGCCAGCAGCCACGGGGCCTTCAGCACAGATACGCAGTATTTT. The variable domain in full, completed from reference TRBV5-6 and TRBJ2-3, reads DAGVTQSPTHLIKTRGQQVTLRCSPKSGHDTVSWYQQALGQGPQFIFQYYEEEERQRGNFPDRFSGHQFPNYSSELNVNALLLGDSALYLCASSHGAFSTDTQYFGPGTRLTVL.

The chain is built from TRBV10-2 and TRBJ1-2, with D hard to call. This CDR3 has 13 residues. CDR1 and CDR2 from the germline V gene are WSHSY and SAAADI. With 10 bases removed from V and 4 bases from J, the gap between germline ends came to 16 bases. The CDR3 spells CATWPLGTYGYTF. The CDR3, as DNA: TGCGCCACCTGGCCTTTGGGCACCTATGGCTACACCTTC.

This clone has a single count. The V and J genes are TRBV28 and TRBJ1-1; 10 bases fit TRBD1. The V segment lost 4 bases and the J segment 1 base; nucleotides outside the gene matches: 3. This CDR3 is built from 15 residues. Germline V gene lookup returns CDR1 MDHEN and CDR2 SYDVKM. CDR3 in DNA: TGTGCCAGCAGTTCGGGGACAGGGGAGAACACTGAAGCTTTCTTT. This encodes CASSSGTGENTEAFF.

The J gene is TRBJ1-2, the V gene TRBV2, with TRBD1 identical over 9 bases. CDR3 length: 13 amino acids. Germline assignment: CDR1 SNHLY and CDR2 FYNNEI. With V trimmed by 6 bases and J by 10 bases, 9 bases remained unmatched. CDR3 in amino acids: CASRATGGANYTF. CDR3 in DNA: TGTGCCAGCAGAGCCACAGGGGGCGCGAACTACACCTTC.